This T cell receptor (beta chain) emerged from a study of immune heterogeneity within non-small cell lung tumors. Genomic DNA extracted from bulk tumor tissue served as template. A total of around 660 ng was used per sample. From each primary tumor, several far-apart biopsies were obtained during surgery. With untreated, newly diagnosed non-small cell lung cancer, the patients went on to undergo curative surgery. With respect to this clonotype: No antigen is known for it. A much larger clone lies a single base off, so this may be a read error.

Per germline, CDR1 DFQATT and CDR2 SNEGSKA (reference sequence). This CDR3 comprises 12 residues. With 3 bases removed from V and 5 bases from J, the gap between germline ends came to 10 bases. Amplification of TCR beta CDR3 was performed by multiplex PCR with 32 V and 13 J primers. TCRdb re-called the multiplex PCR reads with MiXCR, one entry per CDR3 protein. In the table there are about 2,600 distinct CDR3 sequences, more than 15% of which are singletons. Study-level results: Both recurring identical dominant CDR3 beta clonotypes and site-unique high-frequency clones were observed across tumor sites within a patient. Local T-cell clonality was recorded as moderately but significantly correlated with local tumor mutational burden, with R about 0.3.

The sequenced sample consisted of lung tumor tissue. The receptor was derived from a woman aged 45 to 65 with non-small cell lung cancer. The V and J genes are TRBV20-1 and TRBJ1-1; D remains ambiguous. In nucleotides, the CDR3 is TGCAGTGCTAGCCAAAGGGAAACTGAAGCTTTCTTT. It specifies CSASQRETEAFF.